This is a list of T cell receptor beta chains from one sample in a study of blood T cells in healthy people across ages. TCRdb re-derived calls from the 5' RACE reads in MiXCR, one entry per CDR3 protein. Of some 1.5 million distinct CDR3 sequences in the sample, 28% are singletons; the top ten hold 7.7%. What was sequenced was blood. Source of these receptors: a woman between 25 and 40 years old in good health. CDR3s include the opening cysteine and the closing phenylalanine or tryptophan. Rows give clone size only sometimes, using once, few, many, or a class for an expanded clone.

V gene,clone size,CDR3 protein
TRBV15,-,CATSRQVQQETQYF
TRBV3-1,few,CASSRRTDAQPQHF
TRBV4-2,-,CASSRGQGQETRYF
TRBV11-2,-,CASTLLQDTQYF
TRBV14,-,CASSMSRVNTEAFF
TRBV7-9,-,CASSFRNAGGTYNEQFF
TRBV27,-,CASSSRRGGGGEKLFF
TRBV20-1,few,CSARLASGWSQETQYF
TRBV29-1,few,CSVVGGAEAFF
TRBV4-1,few,CASSQDMWDRVYYGYTF
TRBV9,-,CASSRTILLTGESSPLHF
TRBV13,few,CASSPYRGPTDTQYF
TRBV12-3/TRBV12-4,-,CASSPRQRYSPLHF
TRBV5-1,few,CAGSLGTSGDRWQFF
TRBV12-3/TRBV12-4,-,CASSPRPALAKNIQYF
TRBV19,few,CASSTRASDTEAFF
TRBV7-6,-,CAGSLGKGDTQYF
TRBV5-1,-,CASSLVEEETQYF
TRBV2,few,CASRTLQDSPLHF
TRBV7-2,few,CASSPYREADTQYF
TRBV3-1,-,CASSSGGRPQHF
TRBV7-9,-,CASAPLAGVADTQYF
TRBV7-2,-,CASSPKRRAGAHNEQFF
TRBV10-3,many,CAISEVDPAVTDTQYF
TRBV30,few,CAYNRDDEKLFF
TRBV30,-,CAWMEENEKLFF
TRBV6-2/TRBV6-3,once,CASGSSSYNEQYF
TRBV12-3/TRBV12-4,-,CASSLQFSEQFF
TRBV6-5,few,CASSYRREGQPQHF
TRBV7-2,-,CASRGAGQGTGEQFF
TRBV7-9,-,CASSLARGRGETFF
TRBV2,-,CASTRGRGNQPQHF
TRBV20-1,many,CSARDRETQYF
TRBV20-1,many,CSARSQGNYEQYF
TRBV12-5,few,CASGLEGGNYEQYF
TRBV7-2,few,CASTRGGGQETQYF